Listed below are T cell receptor beta chains from one sample, sequenced in a study of CXCR3-negative and CXCR3-positive naive CD8 T cells. TCRdb reanalyzed the 5' RACE reads, giving one entry per CDR3 protein sequence and no DNA. Listed are some 120,000 distinct CDR3 sequences; around 0.36% falls within the top ten. Material: naive CXCR3+ CD8+ T cells from blood. These receptors came from a human donor in good health. Some clones in this sample may be carry-over from other donors' samples. The CDR3 runs from the conserved cysteine through the conserved F or W.

J gene	V gene	CDR3 protein
TRBJ2-5	TRBV28	CASSFQSGEQETQYF
TRBJ1-4	TRBV28	CASSLDFPKEKLFF
TRBJ1-2	TRBV5-1	CASSPAVGESGYTF
TRBJ1-2	TRBV7-9	CASSDGANYGYTF
TRBJ2-1	TRBV7-9	CASSQPGTGFNEQFF
TRBJ2-1	TRBV20-1	CSARTRMLGNEQFF
TRBJ1-2	TRBV12-3/TRBV12-4	CASSWGGTNYGYTF
TRBJ2-3	TRBV4-1	CASSQMSGGSADTQYF
TRBJ2-1	TRBV5-1	CASSFASSGSNEQFF
TRBJ2-7	TRBV6-5	CASSTGQGIYEQYF
TRBJ2-7	TRBV3-1	CASSHRWGENEQYF
TRBJ2-7	TRBV4-1	CASSQVVDSYEQYF
TRBJ2-7	TRBV28	CASSLGFSGVYIEQYF
TRBJ2-2	TRBV11-2	CASSFTGGTGELFF
TRBJ1-1	TRBV29-1	CSVDAGTMNTEAFF
TRBJ2-1	TRBV3-1	CASSQETSLIFDEQFF
TRBJ2-3	TRBV28	CASSLRGSGGTDTQYF
TRBJ2-5	TRBV9	CASSNSGRYQETQYF
TRBJ2-5	TRBV7-9	CASSIGSEETQYF
TRBJ1-5	TRBV19	CASSILGGYSNQPQHF
TRBJ2-6	TRBV20-1	CSAELGGPSGANVLTF
TRBJ2-7	TRBV15	CATSRLLPGKSYEQYF
TRBJ1-6	TRBV10-3	CAISDPGSTSSYNSPLHF